The 24 T cell receptor beta chains below come from one sample, sequenced in a study of T cell responses to AZD1222 COVID-19 vaccine listed by TCRdb under 2021. The library was prepared using the immunoSEQ multiplex PCR assay. TCRdb retrieved this table from immuneACCESS and kept in-frame rearrangements only. Not all clones are present; in checked studies, unresolved V genes account for under half, and no reason is known for the remainder. The sample table contains about 100,000 clones; only one count was recorded for approximately 90% of them. The ten largest make up over 3% of the sample. In light of the paper, this sample's time point label describes: baseline before first vaccination. This material consisted of peripheral blood, taken on day 0 of AZD1222 vaccination. The receptors here all came from an adult in good health.

This clone was observed once. This sequence joins TRBV24-1 and TRBJ2-7; D is possibly TRBD1 (7 bases). Germline-derived CDR1 and CDR2 are KGHDR and SFDVKD. V lost 5 bases to trimming and J lost 2 bases, with 15 bases between them. The CDR3 is 15 residues long. Here the CDR3 DNA reads TGTGCCACCAGTGCCAGGGGGGAAGGAGCCTACGAGCAGTACTTC. It encodes CATSARGEGAYEQYF.

The chain employs TRBV29-1 and TRBJ1-5, with a weak D call TRBD1 (5 bases). The CDR3 sequence is 13 residues long. Germline CDR1 reads SQVTM; CDR2 reads ANQGSEA. V was cut by 4 bases and J by 3 bases, with 10 bases left in between. CDR3 nucleotides: TGCAGCGTTGGTCCAGGGCCCAATCAGCCCCAGCATTTT. Translated, it gives CSVGPGPNQPQHF. The entire variable domain, with the rest obtained from reference TRBV29-1 and TRBJ1-5, is as follows: SAVISQKPSRDICQRGTSLTIQCQVDSQVTMMFWYRQQPGQSLTLIATANQGSEATYESGFVIDKFPISRPNLTFSTLTVSNMSPEDSSIYLCSVGPGPNQPQHFGDGTRLSIL.

The J gene is TRBJ1-5, the V gene TRBV6-2 or TRBV6-3; TRBD1 is a possible D gene (6 bases). The CDR3 has 14 residues. CDR1 MNHEY and CDR2 SVGEGT come from the germline V gene. The V end was cut by 6 bases, the J end by 6 bases, with 15 bases between. The CDR3 DNA follows: TGTGCCAGCAGCCAGGGGACCAGGACTCAGCCCCAGCATTTT. Its translation is CASSQGTRTQPQHF.

This clone was seen only once. The CDR3 loop reads CASRTGTGRYGYTF. The CDR3 nucleotides read TGTGCCAGCAGAACCGGGACAGGGAGATATGGCTACACCTTC. The chain links TRBV7-9 to TRBJ1-2; 9 bases agree with TRBD1. The CDR3 extends over 14 amino acids. Germline values: CDR1 SEHNR, CDR2 FQNEAQ (reference sequence). Germline trimming cut 6 bases from V and 5 bases from J; bases unmatched to any gene: 7.

The gene calls are TRBV7-2 and TRBJ1-4; a possible D gene is TRBD1 (5 bases). Germline CDR1 reads SGHTA; CDR2 reads FQGNSA. Trimming left V 1 base short and J 7 bases short, with 10 bases between. CDR3 size: 14 residues. The CDR3 loop reads CASSLGDRFEKLFF. The CDR3 bases are TGTGCCAGCAGCTTAGGGGACCGATTTGAAAAACTGTTTTTT.

J is TRBJ1-4 and V is TRBV11-2; unclear D gene. V lost 1 base to trimming and J lost 3 bases, with 9 bases between them. The CDR3 sequence is 15 residues long. Germline loops: CDR1 SGHAT, CDR2 FQNNGV. Here the CDR3 reads CASSLVGVPNEKLFF. CDR3 nucleotide sequence: TGTGCCAGCAGCTTAGTGGGAGTTCCTAATGAAAAACTGTTTTTT.

The genes are TRBV24-1 and TRBJ1-2, with D possibly matching TRBD1 (5 bases). This CDR3 comprises 14 residues. Germline CDR1 reads KGHDR; CDR2 reads SFDVKD. Trimming shortened V by 1 base and J by 4 bases, and 9 bases separated the two germline ends. CDR3 DNA sequence: TGTGCCACCAGTGATTTAAGGACAACCTATGGCTACACCTTC. Protein product: CATSDLRTTYGYTF.

The chain uses TRBV5-6 and TRBJ2-7; a possible D gene is TRBD1 (6 bases). The germline CDR1 and CDR2 sequences are SGHDT and YYEEEE. V was shortened by 1 base and J by 4 bases, with 12 bases between the two germline ends. The CDR3 length is 14 residues. The CDR3 nucleotides read TGTGCCAGCAGCTTGCCCGGACAGCTTTACGAGCAGTACTTC. Translation gives CASSLPGQLYEQYF.

The rearrangement joins TRBV7-2 to TRBJ1-6, with D possibly matching TRBD1 (6 bases). V was clipped by 4 bases and J by 9 bases, with 13 bases between them. From germline, CDR1 is SGHTA and CDR2 FQGNSA. The CDR3 spans 14 residues. Here the CDR3 reads CASSSRGQSSPLHF. CDR3 nucleotide sequence: TGTGCCAGCAGCTCTAGAGGACAGTCTTCACCCCTCCACTTT.

The V gene is TRBV15, the J gene TRBJ1-6; 7 nucleotides agree with TRBD1. Germline trimming cut 1 base from V and 2 bases from J; bases unmatched to any gene: 5. The germline V gene encodes CDR1 LNHNV and CDR2 YYDKDF (reference sequence). The CDR3 covers 17 residues. CDR3 sequence reads: CATSRGQGTAYNSPLHF. The CDR3 coding sequence is TGTGCCACCAGCAGAGGACAGGGCACTGCCTATAATTCACCCCTCCACTTT.

The chain has TRBV7-2 and TRBJ1-5; TRBD1 might be the D (5 bases). V was shortened by 7 bases and J by 9 bases, with 19 bases between the two germline ends. The CDR3 consists of 14 residues. Germline values: CDR1 SGHTA, CDR2 FQGNSA. CDR3 nucleotides: TGTGCCAGCACCGCAGGAGACAGAGCTGGGCCCCAGCATTTT. This encodes CASTAGDRAGPQHF.

In DNA, the CDR3 is TGTGCCAGCAGCGTAGCGACCCACAATGAGCAGTTCTTC. It codes for CASSVATHNEQFF. V is TRBV9 and J is TRBJ2-1, with D unresolved. Germline values: CDR1 SGDLS, CDR2 YYNGEE. This CDR3 is 13 amino acids long. Trimming removed 0 bases at V and 5 bases at J, with 6 bases between. Using reference TRBV9 and TRBJ2-1 for the parts outside the CDR3, the full variable domain is DSGVTQTPKHLITATGQRVTLRCSPRSGDLSVYWYQQSLDQGLQFLIQYYNGEERAKGNILERFSAQQFPDLHSELNLSSLELGDSALYFCASSVATHNEQFFGPGTRLTVL.

This clone was seen only once. The V call is TRBV4-3, the J call TRBJ1-3; a weak D match, TRBD1 (6 bases). The V gene lost 0 bases and the J gene lost 8 bases, with 14 bases spanning the gap. CDR1 and CDR2 from the germline V gene are LGHNA and YSLEER. The CDR3 has 15 residues. The CDR3 nucleotides read TGCGCCAGCAGCCAAGATTGGGCAGGGGAGTACACCATATATTTT. Protein sequence: CASSQDWAGEYTIYF.

This chain joins TRBV3-1 (or the pseudogene TRBV3-2) and TRBJ1-2; no clear D gene. Trimming stripped 4 bases from V and 6 bases from J, with 12 bases between. CDR3 length: 13 residues. Germline lookup yields CDR1 LGHDT and CDR2 YNNKEL (reference sequence). This chain's CDR3 is CASSRLGVHGYTF. The CDR3 DNA reads as TGTGCCAGCAGCCGGCTGGGAGTTCATGGCTACACCTTC.

This chain joins TRBV3-1 (or the pseudogene TRBV3-2) and TRBJ1-2; D might be TRBD1 (6 bases). This CDR3 comprises 14 residues. Germline V gene data show CDR1 as LGHDT and CDR2 as YNNKEL (reference sequence). Deletions cut 4 bases from V and 0 bases from J, with 9 bases between. CDR3: CASSRDKPNYGYTF. The CDR3 DNA sequence: TGTGCCAGCAGCCGGGACAAACCTAACTATGGCTACACCTTC.

This clone was counted only a few times. The chain recombines TRBV6-5 with TRBJ1-1; D is unclear. Germline assignment: CDR1 MNHEY and CDR2 SVGAGI. V was pared by 7 bases and J by 0 bases, with 3 bases between. The length of the CDR3 is 11 residues. The chain's CDR3 is CASNLNTEAFF. CDR3 coding DNA: TGTGCCAGCAACCTGAACACTGAAGCTTTCTTT.

The chain recombines TRBV7-8 with TRBJ2-5; a possible D gene is TRBD1 (6 bases). Per the germline V gene, CDR1 is SGHVS and CDR2 is FQNEAQ. The length of the CDR3 is 13 residues. With 5 bases removed from V and 5 bases from J, the gap between germline ends came to 12 bases. The CDR3 loop is CASSMDRGETQYF. CDR3 DNA sequence: TGTGCCAGCAGCATGGACAGAGGGGAGACCCAGTACTTC. Complete variable domain (other parts from reference TRBV7-8 and TRBJ2-5): GAGVSQSPRYKVAKRGQDVALRCDPISGHVSLFWYQQALGQGPEFLTYFQNEAQLDKSGLPSDRFFAERPEGSVSTLKIQRTQQEDSAVYLCASSMDRGETQYFGPGTRLLVL.

V is TRBV5-1 and J is TRBJ1-4; a weak D match, TRBD1 (5 bases). The length of the CDR3 is 14 residues. Germline lookup yields CDR1 SGHRS and CDR2 YFSETQ. The V gene lost 5 bases and the J gene lost 3 bases, with 11 bases spanning the gap. DNA of the CDR3: TGCGCCAGCAGTCTACAGGCAGCTAATGAAAAACTGTTTTTT. Amino acid sequence: CASSLQAANEKLFF.

The chain is built from TRBV9 and TRBJ1-1, with 12 bases matching TRBD1. V shed 4 bases, J shed 3 bases, and the junction held 4 bases outside the gene matches. Germline CDR1 SGDLS, CDR2 YYNGEE. The CDR3 is made up of 15 amino acids. In DNA, the CDR3 is TGTGCCAGCAGCCCGGGACAGGGGGCTTACACTGAAGCTTTCTTT. It yields the protein CASSPGQGAYTEAFF. Together with reference TRBV9 and TRBJ1-1, the CDR3 gives the full variable domain: DSGVTQTPKHLITATGQRVTLRCSPRSGDLSVYWYQQSLDQGLQFLIQYYNGEERAKGNILERFSAQQFPDLHSELNLSSLELGDSALYFCASSPGQGAYTEAFFGQGTRLTVV.

The rearrangement links TRBV5-4 to TRBJ1-4, with 8 bases identical to TRBD1. The V gene end was trimmed by 4 bases and the J gene end by 8 bases; junction bases not matched to a gene: 7. This CDR3 contains 14 residues. The germline V gene has CDR1 SGHNT and CDR2 YYREEE (reference sequence). The CDR3 is CASSLPGQAEKLFF. DNA of the CDR3: TGTGCCAGCAGCCTTCCGGGACAGGCCGAAAAACTGTTTTTT.

The V and J genes are TRBV30 and TRBJ1-2; D is possibly TRBD1 (6 bases). Germline lookup yields CDR1 GTSNPN and CDR2 SVGIG (reference sequence). V lost 5 bases and J 3 bases, leaving 13 bases between the germline ends. The length of the CDR3 is 13 residues. CDR3 loop: CAWGPGEDYGYTF. CDR3 nucleotide sequence: TGTGCCTGGGGTCCAGGGGAGGACTATGGCTACACCTTC.

This clone was found a few times. The gene calls are TRBV7-9 and TRBJ2-7; 7 bases match TRBD1. Germline V gene lookup returns CDR1 SEHNR and CDR2 FQNEAQ (reference sequence). V was clipped by 1 base and J by 0 bases; unmatched bases: 3. The CDR3 is 15 residues long. The CDR3 region is CASSLGDRPSYEQYF. CDR3 coding DNA: TGTGCCAGCAGCTTAGGGGACAGACCCTCCTACGAGCAGTACTTC.

This chain's CDR3 is CASSPLLLAGGGNEQFF. The CDR3, as DNA: TGTGCCAGCAGTCCCCTCCTTTTAGCGGGGGGTGGTAATGAGCAGTTCTTC. The chain has TRBV6-6 and TRBJ2-1; 10 bases agree with TRBD2. The CDR3 contains 17 residues. The J segment lost 7 bases and the V segment lost 5 bases, leaving 14 bases of the junction unmatched. CDR1 is MNHNY, CDR2 SVGAGI, per germline (reference sequence).

This clone has just a few counts. The chain is built from TRBV5-6 and TRBJ2-7; the D is unclear. The germline gives CDR1 SGHDT, CDR2 YYEEEE. The CDR3 has 14 amino acids. V was cut by 1 base and J by 1 base, with 9 bases left in between. CDR3 in amino acids: CASSLPYRSYEQYF. CDR3 nucleotides: TGTGCCAGCAGCTTGCCGTACCGATCCTACGAGCAGTACTTC.